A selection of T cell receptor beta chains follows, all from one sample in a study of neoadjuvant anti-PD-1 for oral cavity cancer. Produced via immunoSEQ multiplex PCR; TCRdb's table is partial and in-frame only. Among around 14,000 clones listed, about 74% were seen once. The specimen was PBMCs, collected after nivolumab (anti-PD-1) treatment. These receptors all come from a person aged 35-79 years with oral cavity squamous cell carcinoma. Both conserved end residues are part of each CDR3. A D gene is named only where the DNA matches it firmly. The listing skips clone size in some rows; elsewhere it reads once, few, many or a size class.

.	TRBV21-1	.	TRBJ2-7	TGTGCCAGCAGCCAGAGGGACGCCTCCTACGAGCAGTACTTC	CASSQRDASYEQYF
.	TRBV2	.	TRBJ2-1	TGTGCCAGCGTACCCCAGGGCAATGAGCAGTTCTTC	CASVPQGNEQFF
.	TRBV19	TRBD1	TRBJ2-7	TGTGCCAGTAGTATGAGGACAGGCTACGAGCAGTACTTC	CASSMRTGYEQYF
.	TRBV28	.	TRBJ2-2	TGTGCCAGCAGGTCACAGGGTTATACCGGGGAGCTGTTTTTT	CASRSQGYTGELFF
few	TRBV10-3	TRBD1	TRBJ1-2	TGTGCCATCAGTGAGTCTGGGACAGGGAGCTATGGCTACACCTTC	CAISESGTGSYGYTF
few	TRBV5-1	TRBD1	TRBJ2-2	TGCGCCAGCAGCCTGGACAGGGAGGAAGGGGAGCTGTTTTTT	CASSLDREEGELFF
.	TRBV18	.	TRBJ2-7	TGTGCCAGCTCACCTCTATTGGCCGGGTTGTCCTACGAGCAGTACTTC	CASSPLLAGLSYEQYF
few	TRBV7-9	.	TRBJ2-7	TGTGCCAGCAGCTCAAAGGACTTTACCTACGAGCAGTACTTC	CASSSKDFTYEQYF
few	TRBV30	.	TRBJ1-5	TGTGCCTGGAGTGCACAGGATAATCAGCCCCAGCATTTT	CAWSAQDNQPQHF
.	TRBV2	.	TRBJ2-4	TGTGCCAGCAGTGAAGGAACAGGAAAGTACTTC	CASSEGTGKYF
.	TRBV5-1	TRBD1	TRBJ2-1	TGCGCCAGCAGCCGACAGGGGGGAATTGACAATGAGCAGTTCTTC	CASSRQGGIDNEQFF
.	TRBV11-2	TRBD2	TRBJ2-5	TGTGCCAGCAACCTGGGAGGGGAAGAGACCCAGTACTTC	CASNLGGEETQYF
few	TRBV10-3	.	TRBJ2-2	TGTGCCATCAGTGAGCTCTGGGGAAGTAACACCGGGGAGCTGTTTTTT	CAISELWGSNTGELFF
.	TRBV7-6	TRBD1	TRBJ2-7	TGTGCCAGCACGACCGGGACAGCCTACGAGCAGTACTTC	CASTTGTAYEQYF
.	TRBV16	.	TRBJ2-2	TGTGCCAGCAGCTGGACAGCATCCACCGGGGAGCTGTTTTTT	CASSWTASTGELFF
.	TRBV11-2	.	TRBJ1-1	TGTGCCAGCAGCAGGGGGGCGGAATCCACCCGTGAAGCTTTCTTT	CASSRGAESTREAFF
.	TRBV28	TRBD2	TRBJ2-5	TGTGCCAGCAGTTTGTCTGGGCGGGAGGGCGGAGAGACCCAGTACTTC	CASSLSGREGGETQYF
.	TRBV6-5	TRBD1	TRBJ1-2	TGTGCCAGCAGTTACGGGGACAGGGTCTATGGCTACACCTTC	CASSYGDRVYGYTF
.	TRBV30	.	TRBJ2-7	TGTGCCTGGGAAACAGGGTCCTACGAGCAGTACTTC	CAWETGSYEQYF
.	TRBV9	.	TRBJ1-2	TGTGCCAGCAGCGTAGCTACGGACAGTAATTATGGCTACACCTTC	CASSVATDSNYGYTF
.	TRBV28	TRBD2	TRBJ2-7	TGTGCCGCAGGGAGGGCGCGCGCCTCCTACGAGCAGTACTTC	CAAGRARASYEQYF
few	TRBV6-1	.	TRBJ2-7	TGTGCCAGCAGTGAAGTCGCGGGTTATTCCTACGAGCAGTACTTC	CASSEVAGYSYEQYF
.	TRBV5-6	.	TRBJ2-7	TGTGCCAGCAGCTCGTGGGGTGACGGAAGCTCCTACGAGCAGTACTTC	CASSSWGDGSSYEQYF
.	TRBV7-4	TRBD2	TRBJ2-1	TGTGCCAGCAGACCGGGACTAGCGGGCAACAATGAGCAGTTCTTC	CASRPGLAGNNEQFF
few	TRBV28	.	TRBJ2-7	TGTGCCAGCAGTCCCCCCGGGGTCAAGCAGTACTTC	CASSPPGVKQYF
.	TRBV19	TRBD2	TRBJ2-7	TGTGCCAGTAGTATCTTAGCGGGGAGTGTTTACGAGCAGTACTTC	CASSILAGSVYEQYF
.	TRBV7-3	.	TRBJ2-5	TGTGCCAGCAGCTACGCCTACGAGACCCAGTACTTC	CASSYAYETQYF